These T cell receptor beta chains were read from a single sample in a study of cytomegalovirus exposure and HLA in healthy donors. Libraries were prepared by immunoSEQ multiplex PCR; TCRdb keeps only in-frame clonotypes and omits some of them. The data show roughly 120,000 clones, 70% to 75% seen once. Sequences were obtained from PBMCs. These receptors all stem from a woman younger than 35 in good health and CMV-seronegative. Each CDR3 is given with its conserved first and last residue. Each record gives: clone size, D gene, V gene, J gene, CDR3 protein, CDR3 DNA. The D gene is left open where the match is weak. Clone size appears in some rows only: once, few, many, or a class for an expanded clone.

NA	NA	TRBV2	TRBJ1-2	CASSGDAIQGSPSSLYGYTF	TGTGCCAGCAGTGGGGACGCGATACAGGGAAGTCCCTCCAGCCTCTATGGCTACACCTTC
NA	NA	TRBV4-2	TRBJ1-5	CASSQGGAGGGSNQPQHF	TGTGCCAGCAGCCAAGGCGGGGCAGGTGGAGGTAGCAATCAGCCCCAGCATTTT
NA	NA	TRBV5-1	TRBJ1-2	CASSSQPIGDGGNYGYTF	TGCGCCAGCAGCTCCCAACCTATAGGGGACGGGGGTAACTATGGCTACACCTTC
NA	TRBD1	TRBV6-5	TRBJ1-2	CASKTPGTANYGYTF	TGTGCCAGCAAAACCCCCGGGACAGCTAACTATGGCTACACCTTC
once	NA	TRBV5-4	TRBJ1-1	CASSSRGSDTEAFF	TGTGCCAGCAGCTCCAGGGGATCGGACACTGAAGCTTTCTTT
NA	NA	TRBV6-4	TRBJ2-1	CASSTGNNEQFF	TGTGCCAGCAGTACAGGGAACAATGAGCAGTTCTTC
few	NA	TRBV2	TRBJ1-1	CASSIRDGTEAFF	TGTGCCAGCAGCATACGGGATGGTACTGAAGCTTTCTTT
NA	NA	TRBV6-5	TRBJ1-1	CASSYSSGKSTEAFF	TGTGCCAGCAGTTACTCGAGCGGGAAGAGCACTGAAGCTTTCTTT
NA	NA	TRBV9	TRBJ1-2	CASSATGEGRPANYGYTF	TGTGCCAGCAGCGCGACGGGGGAGGGAAGGCCAGCTAACTATGGCTACACCTTC
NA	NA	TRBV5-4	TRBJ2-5	CASSFVGQAETQYF	TGTGCCAGCAGCTTTGTGGGACAAGCGGAGACCCAGTACTTC
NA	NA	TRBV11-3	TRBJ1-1	CASSLQENTEAFF	TGTGCCAGCAGCTTACAGGAGAACACTGAAGCTTTCTTT
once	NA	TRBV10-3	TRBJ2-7	CAISPETASYEQYF	TGTGCCATCAGTCCAGAGACAGCGAGCTACGAGCAGTACTTC
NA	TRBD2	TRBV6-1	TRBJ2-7	CASRTSGGDEQYF	TGTGCCAGCAGGACTAGCGGGGGGGACGAGCAGTACTTC
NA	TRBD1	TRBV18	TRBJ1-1	CASSPGQGMNTEAFF	TGTGCCAGCTCACCTGGACAGGGCATGAACACTGAAGCTTTCTTT
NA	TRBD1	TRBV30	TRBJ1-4	CAWSTGAGDEKLFF	TGTGCCTGGAGTACAGGGGCGGGTGATGAAAAACTGTTTTTT
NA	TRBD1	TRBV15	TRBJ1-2	CATSAELGQDYGYTF	TGTGCCACCAGCGCTGAACTTGGACAGGACTATGGCTACACCTTC
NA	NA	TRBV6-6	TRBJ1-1	CASSYEAKRNTEAFF	TGTGCCAGCAGTTACGAGGCGAAAAGAAACACTGAAGCTTTCTTT
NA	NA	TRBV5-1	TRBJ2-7	CASSLSQGHEQYF	TGCGCCAGCAGCTTGTCTCAGGGCCACGAGCAGTACTTC
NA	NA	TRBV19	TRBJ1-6	CASSMAGAGYNSPLHF	TGTGCCAGTAGTATGGCAGGTGCTGGGTATAATTCACCCCTCCACTTT
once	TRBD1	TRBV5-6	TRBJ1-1	CASSPSPTGAKGGTEAFF	TGTGCCAGCAGCCCCTCCCCAACAGGGGCCAAGGGTGGCACTGAAGCTTTCTTT
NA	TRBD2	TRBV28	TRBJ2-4	CASSLYSLAGGRENIQYF	TGTGCCAGCAGTTTATATTCGCTAGCGGGGGGCAGGGAAAACATTCAGTACTTC
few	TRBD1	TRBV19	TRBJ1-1	CASSATGGNTEAFF	TGTGCCAGTAGTGCGACAGGGGGCAACACTGAAGCTTTCTTT
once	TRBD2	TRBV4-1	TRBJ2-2	CASSPPGRGGTGELFF	TGCGCCAGCAGCCCGCCCGGACGGGGGGGCACCGGGGAGCTGTTTTTT
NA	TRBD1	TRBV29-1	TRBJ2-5	CSGKQGSQETQYF	TGCAGCGGGAAACAGGGGAGTCAAGAGACCCAGTACTTC
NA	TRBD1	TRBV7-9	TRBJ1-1	CASSLQGAGDTEAFF	TGTGCCAGCAGCTTACAGGGGGCTGGGGACACTGAAGCTTTCTTT
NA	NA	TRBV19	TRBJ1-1	CASTLGGPGTEAFF	TGTGCCAGTACCTTGGGGGGGCCTGGCACTGAAGCTTTCTTT
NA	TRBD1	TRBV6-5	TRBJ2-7	CASSYGTGGSYEQYF	TGTGCCAGCAGTTACGGGACAGGGGGCTCCTACGAGCAGTACTTC
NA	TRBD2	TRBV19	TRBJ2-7	CASSTGSGASYEQYF	TGTGCCAGTAGTACAGGTAGCGGGGCCTCCTACGAGCAGTACTTC
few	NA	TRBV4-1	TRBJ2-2	CASSLITGGVGTGELFF	TGCGCCAGCAGTCTCATAACAGGGGGGGTTGGAACCGGGGAGCTGTTTTTT
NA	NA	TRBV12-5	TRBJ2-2	CASGFKGFGGAGELFF	TGTGCTAGTGGTTTTAAAGGGTTCGGCGGGGCCGGGGAGCTGTTTTTT
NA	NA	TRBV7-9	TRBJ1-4	CASSLDISNEKLFF	TGTGCCAGCAGCCTGGACATATCTAATGAAAAACTGTTTTTT
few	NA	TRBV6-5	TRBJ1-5	CASSYSRGQPQHF	TGTGCCAGCAGTTACTCGAGGGGGCAGCCCCAGCATTTT
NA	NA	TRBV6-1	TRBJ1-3	CASSETTTYENTIYF	TGTGCCAGCAGTGAAACGACAACATACGAAAACACCATATATTTT
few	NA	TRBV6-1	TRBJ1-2	CASSEATGSGYGYTF	TGTGCCAGCAGTGAAGCAACAGGGTCTGGCTATGGCTACACCTTC
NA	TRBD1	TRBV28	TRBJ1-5	CASSLTRGASNQPQHF	TGTGCCAGCAGTCTGACCAGGGGGGCTAGCAATCAGCCCCAGCATTTT
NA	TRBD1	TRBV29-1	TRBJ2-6	CSVEARQGSSGANVLTF	TGCAGCGTTGAGGCCAGACAGGGCTCGAGTGGGGCCAACGTCCTGACTTTC
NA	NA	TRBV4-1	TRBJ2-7	CASSSPGNEQYF	TGCGCCAGCAGCTCCCCCGGTAACGAGCAGTACTTC
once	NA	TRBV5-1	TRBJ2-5	CASSPVVDFEETQYF	TGCGCCAGCAGCCCCGTGGTTGACTTTGAAGAGACCCAGTACTTC
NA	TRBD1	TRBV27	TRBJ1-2	CASSKDRALVDGYTF	TGTGCCAGCAGTAAGGACAGGGCCCTCGTTGATGGCTACACCTTC
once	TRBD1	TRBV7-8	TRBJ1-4	CASSSGQGREKLFF	TGTGCCAGCAGCTCGGGACAGGGTCGGGAAAAACTGTTTTTT
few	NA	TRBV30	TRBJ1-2	CAWSVGGDANYGYTF	TGTGCCTGGAGTGTGGGGGGGGATGCTAACTATGGCTACACCTTC
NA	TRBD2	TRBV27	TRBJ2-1	CASTSTEGLAGGHNEQFF	TGTGCCAGCACTTCAACGGAGGGGCTAGCGGGGGGCCACAATGAGCAGTTCTTC
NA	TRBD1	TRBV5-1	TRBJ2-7	CASSAGQGGGEQYF	TGCGCCAGCAGCGCGGGACAGGGTGGTGGCGAGCAGTACTTC
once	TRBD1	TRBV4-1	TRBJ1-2	CASSQPTGTYGYTF	TGCGCCAGCAGCCAGCCGACAGGGACCTATGGCTACACCTTC
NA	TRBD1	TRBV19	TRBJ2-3	CASSRGTGPYTDTQYF	TGTGCCAGTAGTAGGGGGACAGGACCGTACACAGATACGCAGTATTTT
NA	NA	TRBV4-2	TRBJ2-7	CASSSLRESYEQYF	TGTGCCAGCAGCTCTCTCCGTGAGTCCTACGAGCAGTACTTC
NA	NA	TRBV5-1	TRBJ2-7	CASSLARVTYEQYF	TGCGCCAGCAGCTTGGCCAGGGTTACCTACGAGCAGTACTTC
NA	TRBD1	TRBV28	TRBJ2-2	CASSNRGNTGELFF	TGTGCCAGCAGTAACAGGGGGAACACCGGGGAGCTGTTTTTT
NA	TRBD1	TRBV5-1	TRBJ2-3	CASSPGQVSTDTQYF	TGCGCCAGCAGCCCGGGACAGGTCAGCACAGATACGCAGTATTTT
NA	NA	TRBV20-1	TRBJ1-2	CSAPGNYGYTF	TGCAGTGCCCCAGGAAACTATGGCTACACCTTC
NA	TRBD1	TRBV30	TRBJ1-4	CAWRRDRGEKLFF	TGTGCCTGGAGACGGGACAGGGGGGAAAAACTGTTTTTT
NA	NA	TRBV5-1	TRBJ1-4	CASSSDSGNEKLFF	TGCGCCAGCAGCTCAGACAGTGGCAATGAAAAACTGTTTTTT
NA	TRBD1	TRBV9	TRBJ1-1	CASSGETTGRRTEAFF	TGTGCCAGCAGCGGAGAGACGACAGGGAGGAGGACTGAAGCTTTCTTT
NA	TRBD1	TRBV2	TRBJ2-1	CASSERETGGFYNEQFF	TGTGCCAGCAGTGAACGAGAGACAGGGGGCTTCTACAATGAGCAGTTCTTC
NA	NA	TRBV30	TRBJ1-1	CAWALQQNTEAFF	TGTGCCTGGGCGCTACAGCAGAACACTGAAGCTTTCTTT
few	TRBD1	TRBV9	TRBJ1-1	CASSRGQGKTEAFF	TGTGCCAGCAGTCGCGGACAGGGGAAGACTGAAGCTTTCTTT
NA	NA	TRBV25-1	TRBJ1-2	CASSINYGYTF	TGTGCCAGCAGCATTAACTATGGCTACACCTTC
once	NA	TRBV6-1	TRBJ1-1	CASSGGGEAFF	TGTGCCAGCAGTGGTGGGGGGGAAGCTTTCTTT